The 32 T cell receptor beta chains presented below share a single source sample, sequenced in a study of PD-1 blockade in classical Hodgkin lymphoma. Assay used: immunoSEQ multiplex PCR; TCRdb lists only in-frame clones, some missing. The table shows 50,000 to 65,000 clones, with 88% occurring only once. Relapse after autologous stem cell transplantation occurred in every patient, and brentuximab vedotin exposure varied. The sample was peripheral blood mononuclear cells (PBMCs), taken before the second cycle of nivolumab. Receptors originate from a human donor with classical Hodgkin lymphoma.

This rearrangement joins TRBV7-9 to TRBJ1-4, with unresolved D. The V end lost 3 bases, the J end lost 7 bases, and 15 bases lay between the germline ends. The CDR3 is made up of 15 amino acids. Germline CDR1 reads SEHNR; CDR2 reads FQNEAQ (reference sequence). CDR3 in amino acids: CASSLDVSLSEKLFF. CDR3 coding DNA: TGTGCCAGCAGCTTGGACGTTTCTCTTTCTGAAAAACTGTTTTTT. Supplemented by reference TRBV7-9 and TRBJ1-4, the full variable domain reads DTGVSQNPRHKITKRGQNVTFRCDPISEHNRLYWYRQTLGQGPEFLTYFQNEAQLEKSRLLSDRFSAERPKGSFSTLEIQRTEQGDSAMYLCASSLDVSLSEKLFFGSGTQLSVL.

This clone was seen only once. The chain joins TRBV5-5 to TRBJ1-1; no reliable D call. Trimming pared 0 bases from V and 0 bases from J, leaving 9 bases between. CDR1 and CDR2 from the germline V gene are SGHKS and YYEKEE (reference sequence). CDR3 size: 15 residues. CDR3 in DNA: TGTGCCAGCAGCTTGGAAGGAGGGCTGAACACTGAAGCTTTCTTT. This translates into CASSLEGGLNTEAFF.

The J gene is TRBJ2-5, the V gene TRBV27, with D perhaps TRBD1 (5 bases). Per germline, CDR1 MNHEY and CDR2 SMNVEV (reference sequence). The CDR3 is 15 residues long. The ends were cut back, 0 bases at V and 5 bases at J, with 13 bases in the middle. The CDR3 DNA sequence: TGTGCCAGCAGTTTATCCCTCGACAGTAGGGAGACCCAGTACTTC. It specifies CASSLSLDSRETQYF.

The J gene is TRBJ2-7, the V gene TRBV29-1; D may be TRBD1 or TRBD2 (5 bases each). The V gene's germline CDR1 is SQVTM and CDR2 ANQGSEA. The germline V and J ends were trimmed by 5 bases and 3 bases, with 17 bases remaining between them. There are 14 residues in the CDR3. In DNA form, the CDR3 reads TGCAGCGTTTCGGGCTCGGGGCCGAACTACGAGCAGTACTTC. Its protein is CSVSGSGPNYEQYF.

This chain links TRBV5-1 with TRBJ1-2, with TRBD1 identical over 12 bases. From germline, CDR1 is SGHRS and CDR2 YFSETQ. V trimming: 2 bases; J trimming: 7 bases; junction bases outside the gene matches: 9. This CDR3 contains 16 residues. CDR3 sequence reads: CASSLPRDRGHFGYTF. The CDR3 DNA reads TGCGCCAGCAGCTTACCCCGGGACAGGGGGCACTTTGGCTACACCTTC. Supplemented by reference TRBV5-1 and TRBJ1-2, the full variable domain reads KAGVTQTPRYLIKTRGQQVTLSCSPISGHRSVSWYQQTPGQGLQFLFEYFSETQRNKGNFPGRFSGRQFSNSRSEMNVSTLELGDSALYLCASSLPRDRGHFGYTFGSGTRLTVV.

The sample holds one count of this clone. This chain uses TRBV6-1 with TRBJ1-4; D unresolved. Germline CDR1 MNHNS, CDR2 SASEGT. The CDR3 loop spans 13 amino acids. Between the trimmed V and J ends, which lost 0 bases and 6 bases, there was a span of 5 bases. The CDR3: CASSEAEHEKLFF. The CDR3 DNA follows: TGTGCCAGCAGTGAAGCCGAGCATGAAAAACTGTTTTTT.

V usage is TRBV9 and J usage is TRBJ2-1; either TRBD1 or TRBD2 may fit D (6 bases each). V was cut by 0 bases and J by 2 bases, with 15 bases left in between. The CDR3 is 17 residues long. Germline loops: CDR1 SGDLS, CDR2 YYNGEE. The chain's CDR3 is CASSVELEGVPYNEQFF. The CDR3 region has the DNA TGTGCCAGCAGCGTAGAGCTGGAGGGGGTCCCCTACAATGAGCAGTTCTTC.

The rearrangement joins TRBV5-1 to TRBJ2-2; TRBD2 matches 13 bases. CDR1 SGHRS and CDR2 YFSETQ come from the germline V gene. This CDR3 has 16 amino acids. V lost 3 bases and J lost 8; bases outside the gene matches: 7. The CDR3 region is CASSSWTSGGKGELFF. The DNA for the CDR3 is TGCGCCAGCAGCTCCTGGACTAGCGGGGGTAAGGGGGAGCTGTTTTTT. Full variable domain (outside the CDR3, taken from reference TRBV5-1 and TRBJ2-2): KAGVTQTPRYLIKTRGQQVTLSCSPISGHRSVSWYQQTPGQGLQFLFEYFSETQRNKGNFPGRFSGRQFSNSRSEMNVSTLELGDSALYLCASSSWTSGGKGELFFGEGSRLTVL.

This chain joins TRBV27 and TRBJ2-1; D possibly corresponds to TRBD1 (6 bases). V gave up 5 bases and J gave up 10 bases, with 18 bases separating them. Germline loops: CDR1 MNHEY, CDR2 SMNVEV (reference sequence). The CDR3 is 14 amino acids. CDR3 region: CASSIYPGDQEQFF. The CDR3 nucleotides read TGTGCCAGCAGTATCTACCCAGGGGATCAGGAGCAGTTCTTC.

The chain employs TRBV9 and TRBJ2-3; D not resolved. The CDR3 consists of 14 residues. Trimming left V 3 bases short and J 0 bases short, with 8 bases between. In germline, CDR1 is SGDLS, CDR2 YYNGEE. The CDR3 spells CASSGALSTDTQYF. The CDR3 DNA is TGTGCCAGCAGCGGAGCGTTAAGCACAGATACGCAGTATTTT.

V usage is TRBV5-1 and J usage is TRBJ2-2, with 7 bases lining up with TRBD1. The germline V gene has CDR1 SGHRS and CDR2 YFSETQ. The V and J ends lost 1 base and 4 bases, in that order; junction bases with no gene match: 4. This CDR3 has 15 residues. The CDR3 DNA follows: TGCGCCAGCAGCTTGCTGACAGGGTTCACCGGGGAGCTGTTTTTT. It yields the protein CASSLLTGFTGELFF. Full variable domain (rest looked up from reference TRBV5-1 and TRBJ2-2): KAGVTQTPRYLIKTRGQQVTLSCSPISGHRSVSWYQQTPGQGLQFLFEYFSETQRNKGNFPGRFSGRQFSNSRSEMNVSTLELGDSALYLCASSLLTGFTGELFFGEGSRLTVL.

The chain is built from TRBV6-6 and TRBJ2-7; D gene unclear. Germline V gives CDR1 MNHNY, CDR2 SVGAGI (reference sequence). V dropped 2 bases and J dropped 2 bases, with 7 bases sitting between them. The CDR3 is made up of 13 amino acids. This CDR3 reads CASSYGGTYEQYF. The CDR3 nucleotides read TGTGCCAGCAGTTACGGTGGAACCTACGAGCAGTACTTC.

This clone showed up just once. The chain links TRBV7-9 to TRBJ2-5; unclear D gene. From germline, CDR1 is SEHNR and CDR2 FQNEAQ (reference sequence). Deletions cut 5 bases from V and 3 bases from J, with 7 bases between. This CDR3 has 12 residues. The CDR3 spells CASSRSEETQYF. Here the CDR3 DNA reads TGTGCCAGCAGCCGGTCGGAAGAGACCCAGTACTTC. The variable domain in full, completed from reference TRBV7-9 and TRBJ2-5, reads DTGVSQNPRHKITKRGQNVTFRCDPISEHNRLYWYRQTLGQGPEFLTYFQNEAQLEKSRLLSDRFSAERPKGSFSTLEIQRTEQGDSAMYLCASSRSEETQYFGPGTRLLVL.

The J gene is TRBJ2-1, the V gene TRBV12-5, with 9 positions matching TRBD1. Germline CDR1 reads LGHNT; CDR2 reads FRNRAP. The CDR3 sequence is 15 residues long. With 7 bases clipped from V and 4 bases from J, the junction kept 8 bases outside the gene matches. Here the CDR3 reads CASAMGQGYYNEQFF. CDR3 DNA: TGTGCTAGTGCTATGGGACAGGGCTATTACAATGAGCAGTTCTTC. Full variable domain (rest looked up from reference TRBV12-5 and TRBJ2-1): DARVTQTPRHKVTEMGQEVTMRCQPILGHNTVFWYRQTMMQGLELLAYFRNRAPLDDSGMPKDRFSAEMPDATLATLKIQPSEPRDSAVYFCASAMGQGYYNEQFFGPGTRLTVL.

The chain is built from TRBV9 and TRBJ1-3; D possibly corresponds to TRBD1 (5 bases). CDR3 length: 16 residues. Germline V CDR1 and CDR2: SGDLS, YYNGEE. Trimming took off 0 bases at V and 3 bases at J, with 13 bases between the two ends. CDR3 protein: CASSVVGDASGNTIYF. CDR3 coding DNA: TGTGCCAGCAGCGTAGTTGGGGACGCTAGTGGAAACACCATATATTTT.

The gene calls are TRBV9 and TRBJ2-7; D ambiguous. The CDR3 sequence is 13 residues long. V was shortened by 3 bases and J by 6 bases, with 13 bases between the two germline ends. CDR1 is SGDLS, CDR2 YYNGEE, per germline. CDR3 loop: CASSAFLYGEQYF. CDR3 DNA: TGTGCCAGCAGCGCCTTTCTTTACGGCGAGCAGTACTTC.

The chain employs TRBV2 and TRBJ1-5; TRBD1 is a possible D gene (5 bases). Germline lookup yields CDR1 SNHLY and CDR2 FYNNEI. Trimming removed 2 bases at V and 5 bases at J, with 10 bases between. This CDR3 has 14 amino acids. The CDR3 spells CASSEWLGDQPQHF. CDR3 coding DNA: TGTGCCAGCAGTGAATGGCTAGGGGATCAGCCCCAGCATTTT.

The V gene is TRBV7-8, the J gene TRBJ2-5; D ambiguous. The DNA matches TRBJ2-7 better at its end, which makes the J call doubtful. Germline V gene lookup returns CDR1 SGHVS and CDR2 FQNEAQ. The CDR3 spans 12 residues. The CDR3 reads CASSFWTYEQYF. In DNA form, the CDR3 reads TGTGCCAGCAGCTTTTGGACCTACGAGCAGTACTTC.

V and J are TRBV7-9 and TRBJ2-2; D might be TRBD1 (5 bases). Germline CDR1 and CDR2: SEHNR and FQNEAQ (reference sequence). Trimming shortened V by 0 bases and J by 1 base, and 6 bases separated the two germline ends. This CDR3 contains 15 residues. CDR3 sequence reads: CASSLATGNTGELFF. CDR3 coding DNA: TGTGCCAGCAGCTTAGCTACAGGGAACACCGGGGAGCTGTTTTTT.

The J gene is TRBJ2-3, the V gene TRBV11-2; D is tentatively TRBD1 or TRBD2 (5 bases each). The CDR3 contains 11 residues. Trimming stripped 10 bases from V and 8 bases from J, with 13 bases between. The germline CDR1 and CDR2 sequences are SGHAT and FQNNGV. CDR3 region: CATHRGGTQYF. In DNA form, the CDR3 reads TGTGCCACCCACCGTGGGGGTACGCAGTATTTT.

The DNA for the CDR3 is TGCGCCAGCAGTCAGACAGGGCGCCAAGGAGAGACCCAGTACTTC. This sequence encodes CASSQTGRQGETQYF. The chain combines TRBV5-1 with TRBJ2-5; 7 positions match TRBD1. Per germline, CDR1 SGHRS and CDR2 YFSETQ. This CDR3 has 15 amino acids. After removal of 5 bases from V and 4 bases from J, the junction contained 11 bases not matched to a gene.

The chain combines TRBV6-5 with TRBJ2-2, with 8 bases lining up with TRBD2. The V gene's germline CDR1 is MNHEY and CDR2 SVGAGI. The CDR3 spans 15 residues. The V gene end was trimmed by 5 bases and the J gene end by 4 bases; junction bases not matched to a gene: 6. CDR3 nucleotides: TGTGCCAGCAGTCCCATCGGGAGGGGCACCGGGGAGCTGTTTTTT. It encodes CASSPIGRGTGELFF.

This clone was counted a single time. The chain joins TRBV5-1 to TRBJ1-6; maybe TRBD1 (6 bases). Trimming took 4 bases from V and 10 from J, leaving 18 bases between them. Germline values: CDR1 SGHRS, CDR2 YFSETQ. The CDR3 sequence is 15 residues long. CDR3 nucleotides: TGCGCCAGCAGCAACAGGGTGAGCTTGGAATCACCCCTCCACTTT. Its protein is CASSNRVSLESPLHF.

The CDR3 loop is CASTPGTGAPYEQYF. CDR3 in DNA: TGTGCCAGCACCCCGGGGACAGGGGCTCCCTACGAGCAGTACTTC. This chain connects TRBV28 to TRBJ2-7; 10 nucleotides align to TRBD1. This CDR3 region has 15 residues. The V and J ends lost 7 bases and 2 bases, in that order; junction bases with no gene match: 8. Germline-derived CDR1 and CDR2 are MDHEN and SYDVKM.

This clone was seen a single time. This CDR3 reads CASSSRQGAVGYTF. The CDR3 DNA follows: TGCGCCAGCAGCTCCCGACAGGGGGCTGTTGGCTACACCTTC. The V call is TRBV5-1, the J call TRBJ1-2; 10 nucleotides line up with TRBD1. With 3 bases clipped from V and 7 bases from J, the junction kept 6 bases outside the gene matches. CDR1 is SGHRS, CDR2 YFSETQ, per germline. The CDR3 consists of 14 residues. Full variable domain (outside the CDR3, taken from reference TRBV5-1 and TRBJ1-2): KAGVTQTPRYLIKTRGQQVTLSCSPISGHRSVSWYQQTPGQGLQFLFEYFSETQRNKGNFPGRFSGRQFSNSRSEMNVSTLELGDSALYLCASSSRQGAVGYTFGSGTRLTVV.

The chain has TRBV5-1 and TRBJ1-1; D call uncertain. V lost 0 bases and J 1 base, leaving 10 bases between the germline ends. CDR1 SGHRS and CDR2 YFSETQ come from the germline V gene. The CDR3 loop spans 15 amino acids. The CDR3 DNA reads TGCGCCAGCAGCTTGGCCAATACGGCGAACACTGAAGCTTTCTTT. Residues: CASSLANTANTEAFF. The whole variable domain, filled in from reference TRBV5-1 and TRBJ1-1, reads KAGVTQTPRYLIKTRGQQVTLSCSPISGHRSVSWYQQTPGQGLQFLFEYFSETQRNKGNFPGRFSGRQFSNSRSEMNVSTLELGDSALYLCASSLANTANTEAFFGQGTRLTVV.

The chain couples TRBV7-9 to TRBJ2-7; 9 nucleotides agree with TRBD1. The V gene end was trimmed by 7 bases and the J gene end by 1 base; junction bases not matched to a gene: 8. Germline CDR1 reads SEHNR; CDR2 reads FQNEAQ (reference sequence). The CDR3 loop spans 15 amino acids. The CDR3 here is CASTYAGTGSYEQYF. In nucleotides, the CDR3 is TGTGCCAGCACCTACGCCGGGACAGGGTCCTACGAGCAGTACTTC. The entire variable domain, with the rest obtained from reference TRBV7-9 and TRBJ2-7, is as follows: DTGVSQNPRHKITKRGQNVTFRCDPISEHNRLYWYRQTLGQGPEFLTYFQNEAQLEKSRLLSDRFSAERPKGSFSTLEIQRTEQGDSAMYLCASTYAGTGSYEQYFGPGTRLTVT.

CDR3 amino acids: CSVGTGAGETQYF. The CDR3 region has the DNA TGCAGCGTTGGGACAGGGGCAGGGGAGACCCAGTACTTC. The chain links TRBV29-1 to TRBJ2-5; 9 bases align to TRBD1. This CDR3 has 13 amino acids. V was clipped by 4 bases and J by 5 bases; unmatched bases: 5. Germline V CDR1 and CDR2: SQVTM, ANQGSEA.

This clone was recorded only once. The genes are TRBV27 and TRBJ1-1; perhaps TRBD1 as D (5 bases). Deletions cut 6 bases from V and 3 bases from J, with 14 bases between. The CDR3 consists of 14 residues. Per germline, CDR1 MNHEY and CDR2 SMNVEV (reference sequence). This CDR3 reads CASSRGMRDTEAFF. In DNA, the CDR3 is TGTGCCAGCAGCCGGGGGATGAGGGACACTGAAGCTTTCTTT.

The CDR3 bases are TGTGCCAGCAGCTTAGTCGAGGGATCCGGAAACACCATATATTTT. Protein sequence: CASSLVEGSGNTIYF. This chain connects TRBV7-9 to TRBJ1-3; D ambiguous. V was clipped by 1 base and J by 4 bases, with 11 bases between them. The germline V gene encodes CDR1 SEHNR and CDR2 FQNEAQ (reference sequence). The CDR3 length is 15 residues.

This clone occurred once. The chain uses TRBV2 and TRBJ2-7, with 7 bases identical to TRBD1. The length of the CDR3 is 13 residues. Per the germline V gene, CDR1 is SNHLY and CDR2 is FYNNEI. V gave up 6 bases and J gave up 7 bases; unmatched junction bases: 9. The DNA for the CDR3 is TGTGCCAGCAGGGGAAGACAGGGCGGGGAGCAGTACTTC. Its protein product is CASRGRQGGEQYF.

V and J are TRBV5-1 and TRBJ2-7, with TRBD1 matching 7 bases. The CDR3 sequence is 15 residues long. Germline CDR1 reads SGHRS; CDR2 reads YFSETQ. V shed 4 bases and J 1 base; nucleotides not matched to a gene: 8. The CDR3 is CASSPQGTVSYEQYF. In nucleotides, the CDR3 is TGCGCCAGCAGCCCGCAGGGGACAGTGTCCTACGAGCAGTACTTC.